This T cell receptor beta chain was retrieved from a study of blood T cell repertoires in COVID-19. As for the study in general: T cells, B-cell-depleted T cells, or PBMCs provided the cDNA or gDNA that served as material.

The authors' processing: For nucleated cells, counts were estimated from reference gene primer amplification. Sequencing used immunoSEQ multiplex PCR; TCRdb keeps in-frame clones, though not all of them. V and J calls and clone size are as listed in that table; D and trimming were resolved from the DNA. This sample has 150,000 or so clones; about 76% occur once, and the top ten carry approximately 5%. Enrolment of Seattle patients took place during active infection, and they were followed longitudinally. Germline CDR1 and CDR2: SGHRS and YFSETQ. This CDR3 is 13 amino acids long. The V end lost 3 bases, the J end lost 8 bases, and 12 bases lay between the germline ends.

This chain links TRBV5-1 with TRBJ1-5; a possible D gene is TRBD1 (5 bases). Source material: peripheral blood. The source is a woman in her seventies with COVID-19, enrolled during active disease. The DNA of the CDR3 is TGCGCCAGCAGCTCCGGGGGGTCTGAGCCCCAGCATTTT. Protein product: CASSSGGSEPQHF.